Listed here are 7 T cell receptor beta chains from one sample, sequenced in a study of identical twins. TCRdb reanalysed the 5' RACE reads using MiXCR and keeps one entry per CDR3 protein. The table lists around 500,000 distinct CDR3 sequences, approximately 14% of them singletons. These data were also filed under a second study, of yellow fever vaccine responses in identical twins.

The sequenced material came from CD4+ T cells sorted from blood. The receptor set was obtained from a woman under 30 in good health.

This clonotype was observed a few times. V gene TRBV24-1 combines with J gene TRBJ2-7; TRBD1 matches at 10 bases. Unmatched junction bases numbered 3, after V lost 5 bases and J lost 3 bases. Germline values: CDR1 KGHDR, CDR2 SFDVKD. The CDR3 extends over 14 amino acids. The CDR3 bases are TGTGCCACCAGTGGAGGGACAGGGGTCTACGAGCAGTACTTC. It codes for CATSGGTGVYEQYF.

This clonotype was seen more than once but under ten times. This rearrangement joins TRBV29-1 to TRBJ2-7; a weak D match, TRBD2 (5 bases). The CDR3 runs 13 residues. V lost 4 bases to trimming and J lost 6 bases, with 16 bases between them. In germline, CDR1 is SQVTM, CDR2 ANQGSEA. CDR3 coding DNA: TGCAGCGTTGTGGCACGGGGAACGCTCGAGCAGTACTTC. Amino acids: CSVVARGTLEQYF.

This clonotype was observed a few times. The chain recombines TRBV15 with TRBJ2-7; D is unclear. The CDR3 is made up of 13 amino acids. Trimming removed 1 base from V and 3 bases from J, with 7 bases in between. From germline, CDR1 is LNHNV and CDR2 YYDKDF (reference sequence). The CDR3 region has the DNA TGTGCCACCAGCAGAGTGAGGAGCTACGAGCAGTACTTC. This translates into CATSRVRSYEQYF.

V and J are TRBV12-3 or TRBV12-4 and TRBJ2-7, with D tentatively TRBD1 (5 bases). The CDR3 length is 15 residues. Trimming removed 4 bases at V and 2 bases at J, with 15 bases between. DNA of the CDR3: TGTGCCAGCAGTTCCCAGACAGATTCCCCCTACGAGCAGTACTTC. It translates to CASSSQTDSPYEQYF.

This sequence joins TRBV20-1 and TRBJ2-7; 9 nucleotides line up with TRBD2. The CDR3 has 14 residues. Germline V lookup: CDR1 DFQATT, CDR2 SNEGSKA (reference sequence). V shed 3 bases and J 2 bases; nucleotides not matched to a gene: 5. The chain's CDR3 is CSASILAGAYEQYF. CDR3 in DNA: TGCAGTGCTAGTATCTTAGCGGGGGCCTACGAGCAGTACTTC.

The chain has TRBV4-2 and TRBJ2-3; a weak D match, TRBD1 (6 bases). CDR3 size: 15 residues. V was clipped by 1 base and J by 5 bases, with 13 bases between them. CDR1 is LGHNA, CDR2 YNFKEQ, per germline. The CDR3 nucleotides read TGTGCCAGCAGCCAAGCCTGGCAGGGACAAGATACGCAGTATTTT. Protein product: CASSQAWQGQDTQYF.

The chain carries TRBV27 and TRBJ2-1; the D is unclear. Trimming shortened V by 5 bases and J by 6 bases, and 11 bases separated the two germline ends. CDR3 length equals 13 residues. The germline gives CDR1 MNHEY, CDR2 SMNVEV (reference sequence). CDR3 sequence: CASSPVVLNEQFF. CDR3 bases: TGTGCCAGCAGTCCGGTTGTCCTCAATGAGCAGTTCTTC.